The sequence of this T cell receptor beta chain was determined in a study of PD-1 blockade in classical Hodgkin lymphoma (TCRdb year 2020). At the level of the whole study: Nivolumab dosing was 3 mg/kg intravenously every 2 weeks, continuing until either disease progression or unacceptable toxicity. To define a peripheral blood immune signature of response to PD-1 blockade in classical Hodgkin lymphoma, the study combined TCR beta sequencing with CyTOF. The paper's findings and limits, for the study overall: Baseline TCR diversity was reported as lower in newly diagnosed patients than in healthy donors, and lower still in relapsed/refractory patients. Baseline diversity similar to that of newly diagnosed patients was observed in trial patients achieving complete response, whereas significantly lower diversity was observed in partial responders and progressors. By C4D1, a significant rise was seen in CD4+ TCR diversity but not in CD8+ TCR diversity (p=0.0027 vs p=0.16), and the rise was most apparent among complete responders (p=0.02). The study covered only a single clinical trial cohort, and the causes of the repertoire differences, possibly disease activity or prior therapy, were still not defined. Diversity was lower in patients who began nivolumab less than 1 year after ASCT, so these patients were left out of later analyses to avoid confounding by immune reconstitution.

This clone was picked up a small number of times. Its binding antigen is unknown. No qualities accompany the bases; no much larger clone lies one base away. The Qiagen DNeasy kit was used to extract genomic DNA from unsorted PBMCs and from the negatively selected CD4+ and CD8+ fractions. TCR beta CDR3 regions were amplified by immunoSEQ multiplex PCR using primers annealing to V and J segments. Amplification bias was minimized using a synthetic immune receptor repertoire, and residual bias was removed computationally after sequencing. In the source study's methods: Custom Python scripts were used to quantify repertoire diversity as the Shannon entropy index. The unsorted, CD4+ and CD8+ repertoires were each analyzed separately, with the exception of combined analyses, where CD4+ and CD8+ sequences were merged in silico. Clonal expansion was defined as a frequency increase of at least 2-fold after treatment compared with C1D1, and clones undetected at baseline were assigned a pseudocount of 0.5. Clones with 0 or 1 copy at C1D1 were classified as singleton clones, and clones with 2 or more copies were classified as non-singleton clones. Clones expanded in unsorted samples were assigned a CD4+, CD8+ or unknown annotation through matching of protein sequences in sorted samples from the same patient. Wilcoxon tests on paired samples were used to test changes in diversity from C1D1 to C4D1. As stored in TCRdb, this immuneACCESS dataset retains in-frame rearrangements with V and J assigned. A fraction of the clones does not appear; measured against another copy, unresolved V genes explain less than half of the discrepancy, and the remainder lacks a known reason. Clone size and the V and J calls come from that table; the DNA yielded D and trimming. The sample table records 40,000 to 50,000 clones; roughly 78% of these occur just once. Jointly, the top ten make up about an eighth of the sample.

Compared with germline, V lacks 5 bases and J lacks 4 bases; bases without a gene match: 9. From its cysteine to its phenylalanine, the CDR3 spans 15 amino acids. Kept here is only the CDR3 DNA, which spans 45 bases and is read in frame from base 1. CDR1 and CDR2, looked up from the germline V gene, are SNHLY and FYNNEI. The time point label for this specimen denotes: cycle 1 day 1 (C1D1), immediately before nivolumab initiation. Relapse after autologous stem cell transplantation had occurred in all trial patients, and cohorts A, B and C were distinguished by prior brentuximab vedotin exposure. The trial cohort was composed of around 60 patients with relapsed/refractory classical Hodgkin lymphoma, for whom complete response, partial response or progressive disease was recorded as best overall response. In the multi-cohort phase II CheckMate 205 trial, trial patients received single-agent nivolumab. An independent review committee assessed best overall response using the 2007 International Working Group response criteria. Trial PBMCs were collected just before the start of nivolumab (C1D1) and during therapy at cycle 2 day 1 and cycle 4 day 1. Peripheral blood was collected in 8 mL Vacutainer Cell Preparation Tubes, from which PBMCs were isolated by centrifugation and then cryopreserved.

Sequences were derived from peripheral blood mononuclear cells (PBMCs), sampled at baseline. Here the chain combines TRBV2 and TRBJ2-5; 8 junctional bases match TRBD1. The TCR comes from a human donor with classical Hodgkin lymphoma. The CDR3: CASSQLWTGRETQYF. The nucleotide sequence reads TGTGCCAGCAGTCAACTATGGACAGGGAGAGAGACCCAGTACTTC.